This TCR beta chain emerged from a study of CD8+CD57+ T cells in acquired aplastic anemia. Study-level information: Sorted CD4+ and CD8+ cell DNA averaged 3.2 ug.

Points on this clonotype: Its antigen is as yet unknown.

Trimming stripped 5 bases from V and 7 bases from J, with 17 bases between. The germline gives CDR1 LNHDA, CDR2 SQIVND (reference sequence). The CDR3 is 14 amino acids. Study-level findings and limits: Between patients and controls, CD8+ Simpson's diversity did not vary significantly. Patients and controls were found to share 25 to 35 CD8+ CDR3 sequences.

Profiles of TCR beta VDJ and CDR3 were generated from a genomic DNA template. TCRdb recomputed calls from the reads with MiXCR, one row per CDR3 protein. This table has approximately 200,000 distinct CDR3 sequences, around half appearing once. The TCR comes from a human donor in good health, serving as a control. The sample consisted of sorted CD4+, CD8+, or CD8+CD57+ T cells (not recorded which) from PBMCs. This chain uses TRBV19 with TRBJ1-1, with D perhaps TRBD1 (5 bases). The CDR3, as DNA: TGTGCCAGTAGTCATGGCGGAGGGGTGGTTGAAGCTTTCTTT. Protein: CASSHGGGVVEAFF.